This record concerns one T cell receptor beta chain sequence. Its antigen is not known. The data stem from a study of cytomegalovirus exposure and HLA in healthy donors. Looking at the study overall: An earlier analysis found fewer than 120 million unique TCR beta sequences from around 180 million T cells. Caucasian-associated ancestry cluster membership applied to approximately 81% of about 370 genotyped donors. The study's findings and limits: Across donors, presence/absence analyses took sequencing depth to be roughly uniform. Within the data, a cluster of highly shared sequence variants was likely a sequencing artifact.

V gave up 4 bases and J gave up 2 bases; unmatched junction bases: 1. Germline values: CDR1 SNHLY, CDR2 FYNNEI. The length of the CDR3 is 15 residues. A multiplex PCR was run with 60 Vbeta primers and 13 Jbeta primers. Method: immunoSEQ multiplex PCR; TCRdb's copy keeps in-frame clones and lacks some. The sample includes 150,000 to 200,000 clones, about 75% of them seen just once. This clonotype originated in a male donor in good health and CMV-seronegative. The chain has TRBV2 and TRBJ2-6; TRBD1 agrees at 8 bases. Source material: PBMCs. In DNA, the CDR3 is TGTGCCAGCAGTGGGGACAGGACTGGGGCCAACGTCCTGACTTTC. Protein product: CASSGDRTGANVLTF.